The 9 T cell receptor beta chains in this list originate from one sample, sequenced in a study of blood T cell repertoires in COVID-19. Produced via immunoSEQ multiplex PCR; TCRdb's table is partial and in-frame only. This repertoire shows roughly 440,000 clones, more than 70% found once; its top ten account for 10% to 15%. Sequenced input: peripheral blood. The receptors come from a woman in her forties or fifties with COVID-19, enrolled during active disease.

The rearrangement uses TRBV12-3 or TRBV12-4 and TRBJ2-2, with D hard to call. The CDR3 consists of 13 residues. Between the trimmed V and J ends, which lost 8 bases and 3 bases, there was a span of 10 bases. CDR3 region: CASRRSDTGELFF. CDR3 DNA sequence: TGTGCCAGCCGGCGGTCCGACACCGGGGAGCTGTTTTTT.

This clone came up a few times. The chain uses TRBV21-1 and TRBJ1-6; the table assigns TRBD1, which was not confirmed against the DNA. TRBV21-1 constitutes a pseudogene. The CDR3 extends over 17 amino acids. CDR3 in DNA: TGTGCCAGCAGCAAAGAAAATCAGGACTCCTATAATTCACCCCTCCACTTT. Its protein product is CASSKENQDSYNSPLHF.

The CDR3 is CASSPHRGKEAFF. CDR3 in DNA: TGTGCCAGCAGCCCCCACAGGGGGAAAGAAGCTTTCTTT. V and J are TRBV3-1 (or the pseudogene TRBV3-2) and TRBJ1-1, with TRBD1 identical over 8 bases. The trim removed 4 bases at V and 8 bases at J, leaving 6 bases unmatched. The CDR3 extends over 13 amino acids. From germline, CDR1 is LGHDT and CDR2 YNNKEL (reference sequence).

This clone was observed a handful of times. This chain uses TRBV4-2 with TRBJ2-7; 7 bases align to TRBD1. Germline CDR1 is LGHNA and CDR2 is YNFKEQ. The V gene end was trimmed by 6 bases and the J gene end by 3 bases; junction bases not matched to a gene: 14. The CDR3 has 16 amino acids. Written as DNA, the CDR3 is TGTGCCAGCAGTCTTGGAACCGGGACAGACCTCTACGAGCAGTACTTC. Its protein is CASSLGTGTDLYEQYF.

This clone came up a few times. This sequence joins TRBV6-1 and TRBJ1-5, with TRBD1 identical over 9 bases. Germline CDR1 and CDR2: MNHNS and SASEGT. This CDR3 has 14 amino acids. Germline trimming cut 3 bases from V and 5 bases from J; bases unmatched to any gene: 2. CDR3 protein: CASSDYRGHQPQHF. For the CDR3, the DNA is TGTGCCAGCAGTGATTACAGGGGGCATCAGCCCCAGCATTTT.

The chain links TRBV7-2 to TRBJ1-2; D perhaps matches TRBD1 (5 bases). The CDR3 spans 11 residues. Germline V gene data show CDR1 as SGHTA and CDR2 as FQGNSA. Trimming removed 4 bases from V and 9 bases from J, with 9 bases in between. The CDR3 DNA sequence: TGTGCCAGCAGCTCGCGACAGCGCTACACCTTC. Residues: CASSSRQRYTF.

The CDR3 DNA is TGTGCCAGCAGCCCGAGGGGACAGGGGTTTAACTATGGCTACACCTTC. Its translation: CASSPRGQGFNYGYTF. The V call is TRBV3-1 (or the pseudogene TRBV3-2), the J call TRBJ1-2; 10 bases match TRBD1. Trimming cost V 4 bases and J 1 base; bases outside gene matches: 6. Per germline, CDR1 LGHDT and CDR2 YNNKEL (reference sequence). This CDR3 has 16 amino acids.

The chain joins TRBV3-1 (or the pseudogene TRBV3-2) to TRBJ1-1; the D is unclear. The germline V gene has CDR1 LGHDT and CDR2 YNNKEL (reference sequence). This CDR3 has 13 amino acids. The germline V and J ends were trimmed by 4 bases and 3 bases, with 9 bases remaining between them. The CDR3 DNA follows: TGTGCCAGCAGCCCCATGCGGGACACTGAAGCTTTCTTT. Amino acid sequence: CASSPMRDTEAFF.

V and J are TRBV19 and TRBJ2-5; possibly TRBD1 for D (6 bases). V was trimmed by 4 bases and J by 0 bases, leaving 9 bases between them. In germline, CDR1 is LNHDA, CDR2 SQIVND (reference sequence). CDR3 length: 14 residues. The CDR3 is CASSNWTDQETQYF. Here the CDR3 DNA reads TGTGCCAGTAGTAACTGGACAGACCAAGAGACCCAGTACTTC. Looking up the rest from reference TRBV19 and TRBJ2-5 gives the full variable domain: DGGITQSPKYLFRKEGQNVTLSCEQNLNHDAMYWYRQDPGQGLRLIYYSQIVNDFQKGDIAEGYSVSREKKESFPLTVTSAQKNPTAFYLCASSNWTDQETQYFGPGTRLLVL.